The 23 T cell receptor beta chains below come from one sample, sequenced in a study of blood T cell repertoires in COVID-19. Measured with immunoSEQ multiplex PCR; TCRdb has only the in-frame clones, and not every one. The sample has approximately 260,000 clones, around 80% seen once. The sequenced material came from PBMCs or T cells enriched from blood (not recorded which). The receptors were sampled from a man younger than 40 with acute COVID-19.

The CDR3 nucleotides are TGTGCCAGCAGCCACCTACGCAACCGGGACAGACTACGCAGAACCTTC. This codes for CASSHLRNRDRLRRTF. The chain links TRBV3-1 (or the pseudogene TRBV3-2) to TRBJ1-2; 7 bases line up with TRBD1. The CDR3 contains 16 residues. The germline V gene encodes CDR1 LGHDT and CDR2 YNNKEL (reference sequence). J was trimmed by 14 bases and V by 3 bases; bases with no gene match: 21.

The chain has TRBV5-5 and TRBJ2-3, with D possibly matching TRBD2 (6 bases). Per the germline V gene, CDR1 is SGHKS and CDR2 is YYEKEE (reference sequence). The CDR3 is made up of 15 amino acids. V lost 3 bases, J lost 7 bases, and 18 bases lay in between. Here the CDR3 reads CASSSGTPSVNTQYF. The CDR3 coding sequence is TGTGCCAGCAGCTCCGGGACTCCCTCTGTAAATACGCAGTATTTT.

CDR3 DNA: TGTGCCAGCAGCCAAAACAGTGGCTACACCTTC. Its translation is CASSQNSGYTF. The chain joins TRBV14 to TRBJ1-2; D is ambiguous. Deletions cut 2 bases from V and 7 bases from J, with 5 bases between. This CDR3 comprises 11 residues. CDR1 SGHDN and CDR2 FVKESK come from the germline V gene. The full variable domain, rest sourced from reference TRBV14 and TRBJ1-2, is EAGVTQFPSHSVIEKGQTVTLRCDPISGHDNLYWYRRVMGKEIKFLLHFVKESKQDESGMPNNRFLAERTGGTYSTLKVQPAELEDSGVYFCASSQNSGYTFGSGTRLTVV.

The chain has TRBV6-1 and TRBJ1-4; 9 bases line up with TRBD1. Trimming removed 2 bases from V and 8 bases from J; junction bases left unmatched: 6. This CDR3 contains 15 residues. From germline, CDR1 is MNHNS and CDR2 SASEGT. For the CDR3, the DNA is TGTGCCAGCAGTGAATACGGGACAGGGTTCGAAAAACTGTTTTTT. Its translation: CASSEYGTGFEKLFF.

The V gene is TRBV12-3 or TRBV12-4, the J gene TRBJ2-3; D uncertain. The CDR3 loop spans 12 amino acids. With 5 bases removed from V and 0 bases from J, the gap between germline ends came to 3 bases. The CDR3 reads CASSTSTDTQYF. CDR3 DNA: TGTGCCAGCAGTACAAGCACAGATACGCAGTATTTT.

The rearrangement uses TRBV25-1 and TRBJ1-2; TRBD1 might be the D (6 bases). The germline V and J ends were trimmed by 7 bases and 7 bases, with 16 bases remaining between them. Germline V gene lookup returns CDR1 MGHDK and CDR2 SYGVNS. CDR3 length: 13 amino acids. CDR3 nucleotides: TGTGCCAGCATGGACAGCCCCGAGGGTGGCTACACCTTC. This sequence encodes CASMDSPEGGYTF.

The chain combines TRBV6-6 with TRBJ1-5; D perhaps matches TRBD1 (6 bases). The germline V and J ends were trimmed by 2 bases and 1 base, with 12 bases remaining between them. Germline V lookup: CDR1 MNHNY, CDR2 SVGAGI (reference sequence). The CDR3 is 16 residues long. The CDR3 sequence: CASSYEAGASNQPQHF. The CDR3 region has the DNA TGTGCCAGCAGTTACGAGGCGGGGGCGAGCAATCAGCCCCAGCATTTT.

The chain joins TRBV28 to TRBJ2-3; D possibly corresponds to TRBD1 (5 bases). The CDR3 consists of 16 residues. Germline loops: CDR1 MDHEN, CDR2 SYDVKM. V lost 5 bases and J 0 bases, leaving 15 bases between the germline ends. Here the CDR3 reads CASSPRTRASTDTQYF. CDR3 sequence (DNA): TGTGCCAGCAGTCCCCGGACAAGGGCGAGCACAGATACGCAGTATTTT.

Worth noting for this clone: The junction does not match germline at one end; this may be a read error. The chain links TRBV5-1 to TRBJ1-4; D gene ambiguous. The CDR3 loop spans 15 amino acids. Germline CDR1 reads SGHRS; CDR2 reads YFSETQ. CDR3 sequence: CASSLASGDREKLFF. The DNA of the CDR3 is TGTGCCAGCAGCTTGGCAAGCGGAGATAGGGAAAAACTGTTTTTT.

V gene TRBV24-1 combines with J gene TRBJ1-3, with TRBD1 matching over 8 bases. The CDR3 loop spans 14 amino acids. J gave up 8 bases and V 3 bases, and 5 bases lay outside the gene matches. CDR1 is KGHDR, CDR2 SFDVKD, per germline. CDR3 in DNA: TGTGCCACCAGTGATCGCGACAGGGGAGACACCATATATTTT. Encoded protein: CATSDRDRGDTIYF.

The chain joins TRBV14 to TRBJ2-1; tentatively, D is TRBD1 (5 bases). The germline V gene has CDR1 SGHDN and CDR2 FVKESK. The CDR3 is 14 amino acids. Trimming took off 1 base at V and 7 bases at J, with 11 bases between the two ends. This CDR3 reads CASSQVDKLNEQFF. CDR3 DNA: TGTGCCAGCAGCCAAGTGGACAAGTTGAATGAGCAGTTCTTC.

This clone appeared a few times. The rearrangement joins TRBV21-1 to TRBJ2-7; the D call of TRBD1 is as the table states it, not checked on the DNA. TRBV21-1 is assigned pseudogene status. The CDR3 has 12 residues. The CDR3 DNA is TGTGCCAGCAGCGAACTCAGGGGCGAGCAGTACGTC. Residues: CASSELRGEQYV.

The V and J genes are TRBV2 and TRBJ1-5, with D hard to call. V was pared by 2 bases and J by 0 bases, with 5 bases between. Germline V lookup: CDR1 SNHLY, CDR2 FYNNEI. The CDR3 has 14 residues. The CDR3 DNA reads TGTGCCAGCAGTGAATATTTTAGCAATCAGCCCCAGCATTTT. Amino acids: CASSEYFSNQPQHF.

V and J are TRBV18 and TRBJ2-7; D unclear. Trimming removed 4 bases at V and 5 bases at J, with 12 bases between. The CDR3 runs 13 residues. CDR1 and CDR2 from the germline V gene are KGHSH and LQKENI. CDR3 protein: CASSLDHRDEQYV. In DNA form, the CDR3 reads TGTGCCAGCTCACTGGATCATCGGGACGAGCAGTACGTC.

The CDR3 region is CASSLAHLGAGVTDTQYF. The CDR3 DNA reads TGTGCCAGCAGCTTAGCCCACCTCGGGGCGGGAGTCACAGATACGCAGTATTTT. The J gene is TRBJ2-3, the V gene TRBV7-8; 7 bases are a match to TRBD2. Germline-derived CDR1 and CDR2 are SGHVS and FQNEAQ. After removal of 0 bases from V and 2 bases from J, the junction contained 11 bases not matched to a gene. This CDR3 contains 18 residues.

This clone was seen at least ten times. The sample holds other DNA sequences that translate to the same CDR3. The J gene is TRBJ2-5, the V gene TRBV12-3 or TRBV12-4, with D maybe TRBD2 (6 bases). The length of the CDR3 is 13 residues. Trimming cost V 2 bases and J 4 bases, with 8 bases left between them. The CDR3 reads CASSLSGVETQYF. Here the CDR3 DNA reads TGTGCCAGCAGTTTATCGGGGGTAGAGACCCAGTACTTC.

V and J are TRBV7-6 and TRBJ1-1; D is ambiguous. The V gene's germline CDR1 is SGHVS and CDR2 FNYEAQ. Trimming pared 3 bases from V and 1 base from J, leaving 6 bases between. The CDR3 contains 13 residues. The CDR3 region is CASSFRQNTEAFF. CDR3 nucleotides: TGTGCCAGCAGCTTCAGACAGAACACTGAAGCTTTCTTT.

This clone was seen a handful of times. This chain joins TRBV10-1 and TRBJ2-3; TRBD1 matches 7 bases. This CDR3 spans 15 amino acids. Germline lookup yields CDR1 WNHNN and CDR2 SYGVQD (reference sequence). The junction had 10 bases not matched to a gene; V was cut back by 3 bases and J by 7 bases. The CDR3 sequence is CASSDHLQGLNTQYF. CDR3 DNA: TGCGCCAGCAGTGACCATTTACAGGGGCTGAATACGCAGTATTTT.

In this sample, this clone turned up once. The chain links TRBV11-3 to TRBJ2-6; weak D call: TRBD2 (5 bases). V was clipped by 4 bases and J by 0 bases, with 16 bases between them. The CDR3 consists of 18 residues. Germline V gene data show CDR1 as SGHNT and CDR2 as YENEEA. The CDR3: CASSYIAGISSGANVLTF. The CDR3 DNA is TGTGCCAGCAGCTACATCGCCGGGATAAGCTCTGGGGCCAACGTCCTGACTTTC.

The table lists this clone with a count of one. This chain links TRBV25-1 with TRBJ2-3; the D is unclear. This CDR3 spans 12 amino acids. Trimming shortened V by 4 bases and J by 0 bases, and 2 bases separated the two germline ends. Looked up from germline, CDR1 is MGHDK and CDR2 is SYGVNS. The CDR3 sequence is CASSVSTDTQYF. The CDR3 DNA reads TGTGCCAGCAGTGTAAGCACAGATACGCAGTATTTT. Filled out from reference TRBV25-1 and TRBJ2-3, the complete variable domain reads EADIYQTPRYLVIGTGKKITLECSQTMGHDKMYWYQQDPGMELHLIHYSYGVNSTEKGDLSSESTVSRIRTEHFPLTLESARPSHTSQYLCASSVSTDTQYFGPGTRLTVL.

This clone was found once. The chain recombines TRBV24-1 with TRBJ1-5; a weak D match, TRBD1 (6 bases). CDR1 is KGHDR, CDR2 SFDVKD, per germline. The CDR3 sequence is 14 residues long. V shed 5 bases and J shed 3 bases, with 10 bases lying between them. CDR3 coding DNA: TGTGCCACCAGTGGAACAGGGCCCAATCAGCCCCAGCATTTT. It is translated as CATSGTGPNQPQHF.

The CDR3 region is CASSLSYNIRGYTF. The DNA of the CDR3 is TGTGCCAGCAGTTTATCGTATAACATACGTGGCTACACCTTC. This sequence joins TRBV27 and TRBJ1-2; no definite D call. Deletions cut 0 bases from V and 7 bases from J, with 12 bases between. The CDR3 consists of 14 residues. Germline CDR1 and CDR2: MNHEY and SMNVEV (reference sequence).

Points on this clone: In the same sample, other DNA sequences code for this CDR3. V usage is TRBV9 and J usage is TRBJ1-1; weak D call: TRBD1 (5 bases). CDR3 length: 13 residues. Germline lookup yields CDR1 SGDLS and CDR2 YYNGEE. V was cut by 2 bases and J by 4 bases, with 9 bases left in between. The DNA of the CDR3 is TGTGCCAGCAGCGTTGGGGGGAGCACTGAAGCTTTCTTT. Translation gives CASSVGGSTEAFF.